What follows is one TCR beta chain and its context. Generated by immunoSEQ multiplex PCR, the TCRdb table keeps only in-frame clones and is missing some. The data contain 75,000 to 100,000 clones, around 86% of them singletons. The data are from a study of graft-versus-host responses after intestinal transplantation. The CDR3 consists of 15 residues. The germline CDR1 and CDR2 sequences are MRHNA and SNTAGT. With 1 base clipped from V and 6 bases from J, the junction kept 3 bases outside the gene matches. The TCR was taken from a human patient who received an intestinal transplant, so some T cells may come from the graft donor. This material consisted of PBMCs, taken 255 days after intestinal transplant. The rearrangement joins TRBV6-4 to TRBJ2-1, with 10 bases matching TRBD2. CDR3 DNA sequence: TGTGCCAGCAGTGACTTAAGCGGGGGGGTCAATGAGCAGTTCTTC. Translation: CASSDLSGGVNEQFF.